The rows below give T cell receptor beta chains drawn from one sample of a study of T cell responses to AZD1222 COVID-19 vaccine. The data were produced by immunoSEQ multiplex PCR, yet TCRdb's version contains in-frame clones alone and is incomplete. The sample has over 65,000 clones; around 73% are singletons. Sequencing was performed on peripheral blood, taken on day 0 of AZD1222 vaccination. Receptors originate from an adult in good health. Both conserved end residues are part of each CDR3. A D gene is named only where the DNA matches it firmly. Only some rows state a clone size, as once, few, many or a class for expanded clones.

cdr3_nt | cdr3_aa | j_call | clone_size | v_call | d_call
TGTGCCAGCAGCTTGGACGGATACAATCAGCCCCAGCATTTT | CASSLDGYNQPQHF | TRBJ1-5 | NA | TRBV5-4 | NA
TGTGCCAGCAGCCTAGTCAGGCTTCGGGAGCAGTTCTTC | CASSLVRLREQFF | TRBJ2-1 | NA | TRBV2 | NA
TGTGCCAGCAGCTTAGCAGGGTGGGACACCGGGGAGCTGTTTTTT | CASSLAGWDTGELFF | TRBJ2-2 | NA | TRBV7-2 | NA
TGTGCCAGCAGCCAAGTGGTGGGAGGGGGTTCTTACGAGCAGTACTTC | CASSQVVGGGSYEQYF | TRBJ2-7 | NA | TRBV4-2 | NA
TGTGCCAGAGGGAGGCTAGCGGAGAGGAGTGATACGCAGTATTTT | CARGRLAERSDTQYF | TRBJ2-3 | NA | TRBV3-1/TRBV3-2 | TRBD2
TGTGCCAGCAGTGAAAGGGCAGGCGAAACTTATGGCTACACCTTC | CASSERAGETYGYTF | TRBJ1-2 | NA | TRBV2 | NA
TGTGCCAGTAGTATCAGTTCGAGAGCCGCAGATACGCAGTATTTT | CASSISSRAADTQYF | TRBJ2-3 | once | TRBV19 | NA
TGTGCCAGTAGTATAGTGTCCGGGGCGACTGTGGAGCAGTTCTTC | CASSIVSGATVEQFF | TRBJ2-1 | few | TRBV19 | NA
TGTGCCAGCAGTCAATTAGGGGATAACACTGAAGCTTTCTTT | CASSQLGDNTEAFF | TRBJ1-1 | NA | TRBV6-5 | NA
TGTGCCAGCAGCTTGGATAGCAATCAGCCCCAGCATTTT | CASSLDSNQPQHF | TRBJ1-5 | NA | TRBV5-5 | NA
TGTGCCAGCAGGCCGGGACGCAGCTCCTACGAGCAGTACTTC | CASRPGRSSYEQYF | TRBJ2-7 | NA | TRBV6-5 | NA
TGCGCCAGCAGCGGTATAGCGGGAGGGACCTACAATGAGCAGTTCTTC | CASSGIAGGTYNEQFF | TRBJ2-1 | NA | TRBV5-1 | TRBD2
TGTGCCAGCAGCCCGCCGAGTTTCAAGCTAGAGACCCAGTACTTC | CASSPPSFKLETQYF | TRBJ2-5 | NA | TRBV3-1/TRBV3-2 | NA
TGTGCCAGCAGGACTAGCGGGACTCGCTACGAGCAGTACTTC | CASRTSGTRYEQYF | TRBJ2-7 | NA | TRBV28 | TRBD2
TGTGCCAGCTCGGGACATCGGGAGGCCGAGCAGTACTTC | CASSGHREAEQYF | TRBJ2-7 | NA | TRBV11-2 | NA
TGTGCCAGCAGCGTAGATCTGGGGGGTTACTATGGCTACACCTTC | CASSVDLGGYYGYTF | TRBJ1-2 | few | TRBV9 | NA
TGTGCCAGCTCACAATCTAGCAACTCTGGGGCCAACGTCCTGACTTTC | CASSQSSNSGANVLTF | TRBJ2-6 | NA | TRBV18 | NA
TGTGCCACCACCTCAGCCACAGGGCAAGAGACCCAGTACTTC | CATTSATGQETQYF | TRBJ2-5 | NA | TRBV28 | NA
TGCGCCAGCAGCAGGATCGGGACAGGGGGCAATTCACCCCTCCACTTT | CASSRIGTGGNSPLHF | TRBJ1-6 | NA | TRBV5-1 | TRBD1
TGTGCCACCGGGAAAGGCCAGGGTGGGTTCGTGAACACTGAAGCTTTCTTT | CATGKGQGGFVNTEAFF | TRBJ1-1 | NA | TRBV24-1 | NA
TGTGCCAGCTCACCCCCGGGTTCCTACGAGCAGTACTTC | CASSPPGSYEQYF | TRBJ2-7 | NA | TRBV18 | NA
TGTGCCAGCTCAAATTCTGGGGGAAACACCATATATTTT | CASSNSGGNTIYF | TRBJ1-3 | NA | TRBV18 | NA
TGTGCCAGCACCACTGCCATCTCTGGAAACACCATATATTTT | CASTTAISGNTIYF | TRBJ1-3 | NA | TRBV9 | NA
TGTGCCAGCAGTGACTCCGGGACAGAGACCTACGAGCAGTACTTC | CASSDSGTETYEQYF | TRBJ2-7 | NA | TRBV6-6 | TRBD1
TGTGCCAGCAGTTTCCGAGAGAGAGATACGCAGTATTTT | CASSFRERDTQYF | TRBJ2-3 | NA | TRBV27 | NA
TGTGCCAGCAGCCAAGGTTATAGGGGGCATGAAAAACTGTTTTTT | CASSQGYRGHEKLFF | TRBJ1-4 | few | TRBV3-1/TRBV3-2 | TRBD1
TGTGCCAGCAGCTTGGGGGCAGGGGACTATGGCTACACCTTC | CASSLGAGDYGYTF | TRBJ1-2 | NA | TRBV5-5 | NA
TGTGCCACCAGTGAGAATCGGGGCAGTCAAGAGACCCAGTACTTC | CATSENRGSQETQYF | TRBJ2-5 | once | TRBV24-1 | NA
TGCGCCAGCAGCTTCCAGGGGACAGATACGCAGTATTTT | CASSFQGTDTQYF | TRBJ2-3 | NA | TRBV5-1 | NA
TGTGCCAGCACTTTGACAGCGAACACTGAAGCTTTCTTT | CASTLTANTEAFF | TRBJ1-1 | NA | TRBV2 | NA
TGTGCCAGCAGTGAAATTGGGACTACGAACACTGAAGCTTTCTTT | CASSEIGTTNTEAFF | TRBJ1-1 | NA | TRBV2 | NA
TGTGCCATCAGTGAAAGGGGGCCCAGCTCCTACAATGAGCAGTTCTTC | CAISERGPSSYNEQFF | TRBJ2-1 | NA | TRBV10-3 | TRBD1
TGTGCCAGTAGTAGTTCGGACACCCTCTATGGCTACACCTTC | CASSSSDTLYGYTF | TRBJ1-2 | once | TRBV19 | NA
TGTGCCAGCAGCATCCGGACAGGGCCGATCAATGAGCAGTTCTTC | CASSIRTGPINEQFF | TRBJ2-1 | NA | TRBV9 | TRBD1
TGTGCCAGCAGCTTTCAGGGGGCTCAAGAGACCCAGTACTTC | CASSFQGAQETQYF | TRBJ2-5 | few | TRBV7-2 | TRBD1
TGTGCCAGCAGCCCCTCGGTCACGAGCACTAATGAAAAACTGTTTTTT | CASSPSVTSTNEKLFF | TRBJ1-4 | NA | TRBV11-2 | NA
TGTGCCATCAAGAGGGACAGGGGGGATGAAAAACTGTTTTTT | CAIKRDRGDEKLFF | TRBJ1-4 | NA | TRBV10-3 | TRBD1
TGTGCCAGCAGTGCCCATGAAAAACTGTTTTTT | CASSAHEKLFF | TRBJ1-4 | NA | TRBV2 | NA
TGTGCCAGCAGTTTAGACAGGGCCTTGAACACTGAAGCTTTCTTT | CASSLDRALNTEAFF | TRBJ1-1 | few | TRBV6-6 | TRBD1
TGCGCCAGCAGCCTCCGAAACACCGGGGAGCTGTTTTTT | CASSLRNTGELFF | TRBJ2-2 | once | TRBV5-1 | NA
TGTGCCAGCAGCCAACCTGATGGAACAGGTTTTGGGGAAAAACTGTTTTTT | CASSQPDGTGFGEKLFF | TRBJ1-4 | NA | TRBV4-2 | NA
TGTGCCAGCAGCTTAGGTCAGGCTCTGAATCAGCCCCAGCATTTT | CASSLGQALNQPQHF | TRBJ1-5 | NA | TRBV5-8 | NA
TGTGCCAGCAGTTTTCAGACAGGGGGCGAGCAGTACTTC | CASSFQTGGEQYF | TRBJ2-7 | NA | TRBV27 | TRBD1
TGTGCCAGCAGTGACGTGGCAGGGTATGGCTACACCTTC | CASSDVAGYGYTF | TRBJ1-2 | NA | TRBV2 | NA
TGTGCCACCAGCAGAGATCACGGGAATGAGCAGTTCTTC | CATSRDHGNEQFF | TRBJ2-1 | NA | TRBV15 | NA
TGTGCCTGGAGGGCGACAGGTTATAGCAATCAGCCCCAGCATTTT | CAWRATGYSNQPQHF | TRBJ1-5 | NA | TRBV30 | NA
TGTGCCTGGAGTGTACGAAACAGGGGGAAGTCACCCCTCCACTTT | CAWSVRNRGKSPLHF | TRBJ1-6 | NA | TRBV30 | TRBD1
TGTGCCAGCAGTTTAGCCCGGGTGACTAATGAAAAACTGTTTTTT | CASSLARVTNEKLFF | TRBJ1-4 | once | TRBV28 | NA
TGTGCCTGGAGTGTACGGCAGGGATCCGAGCAGTACTTC | CAWSVRQGSEQYF | TRBJ2-7 | once | TRBV30 | NA
TGTGCCTGGAGTGGGAGGGGGGGGCCGAGCTCCTACGAGCAGTACTTC | CAWSGRGGPSSYEQYF | TRBJ2-7 | NA | TRBV30 | NA
TGTGCCAGCAGGCCCGGACAGACCTACGAGCAGTACTTC | CASRPGQTYEQYF | TRBJ2-7 | few | TRBV6-5 | NA
TGTGCCACCAGCAGAGATCTTCCCGGGACTACAGGGACCTACGAGCAGTACTTC | CATSRDLPGTTGTYEQYF | TRBJ2-7 | NA | TRBV15 | NA
TGTGCCAGCAGTCCCCGGCAATTGCGGGGGGAGACCCAGTACTTC | CASSPRQLRGETQYF | TRBJ2-5 | few | TRBV3-1/TRBV3-2 | TRBD2
TGTGCCAGCAGTGAAAATAAGGGGAGACCCCTCCACTTT | CASSENKGRPLHF | TRBJ1-6 | NA | TRBV6-1 | NA
TGTGCCAGCAGCCCCGGCCCCCTAGCGCTGCAAGAGACCCAGTACTTC | CASSPGPLALQETQYF | TRBJ2-5 | NA | TRBV9 | NA